These 20 T cell receptor beta chains originate from one sample sequenced in a study of a mutant IDH1 vaccine in newly diagnosed glioma. The assay was immunoSEQ multiplex PCR, and TCRdb's table has in-frame clones only and misses some. There are 60,000 or so clones in the sample; approximately 90% occur only once, and about 4.6% lies in the top ten. No cognate antigen is known for these TCRs. Time point denoted: week 5, during vaccination. Mutant IDH1 20-mer peptide, at 300 ug, made up each vaccine dose, with topical imiquimod. Sequencing used PBMCs, obtained from a glioma patient whose treatment included an IDH1 peptide vaccine. All receptors come from a woman between 35 and 50 years old with glioma.

The rearrangement links TRBV7-9 to TRBJ1-2; tentative D call: TRBD1 (5 bases). Trimming pared 4 bases from V and 7 bases from J, leaving 19 bases between. Germline V gene data show CDR1 as SEHNR and CDR2 as FQNEAQ (reference sequence). This CDR3 contains 15 residues. CDR3 sequence: CASSSSGTPWVGYTF. The CDR3 nucleotides read TGTGCCAGCAGCTCATCCGGGACCCCGTGGGTTGGCTACACCTTC.

V and J are TRBV7-9 and TRBJ2-7; 8 bases are shared with TRBD1. The CDR3 totals 15 residues. Germline CDR1 is SEHNR and CDR2 is FQNEAQ (reference sequence). V gave up 5 bases and J gave up 6 bases; unmatched junction bases: 12. CDR3 sequence reads: CASSATGQGIVEQYF. In DNA form, the CDR3 reads TGTGCCAGCAGCGCAACAGGACAGGGTATTGTCGAGCAGTACTTC. Based on the CDR3 plus reference TRBV7-9 and TRBJ2-7, the full variable domain is DTGVSQNPRHKITKRGQNVTFRCDPISEHNRLYWYRQTLGQGPEFLTYFQNEAQLEKSRLLSDRFSAERPKGSFSTLEIQRTEQGDSAMYLCASSATGQGIVEQYFGPGTRLTVT.

J is TRBJ2-3 and V is TRBV5-1; D might be TRBD2 (6 bases). The V gene lost 2 bases and the J gene lost 2 bases, with 12 bases spanning the gap. Germline V gene data show CDR1 as SGHRS and CDR2 as YFSETQ. The length of the CDR3 is 15 residues. The DNA of the CDR3 is TGCGCCAGCAGCTTTGCAGGACTAATCACAGATACGCAGTATTTT. Residues: CASSFAGLITDTQYF.

The rearrangement joins TRBV6-6 to TRBJ1-5; no firm D call. Germline V gives CDR1 MNHNY, CDR2 SVGAGI (reference sequence). This CDR3 is 15 amino acids long. V shed 2 bases and J shed 3 bases, with 11 bases lying between them. The CDR3 loop is CASSYGRGNNQPQHF. DNA for the CDR3: TGTGCCAGCAGTTACGGACGGGGTAACAATCAGCCCCAGCATTTT.

V is TRBV29-1 and J is TRBJ1-1; D is uncertain. This CDR3 spans 13 amino acids. Germline V gene data show CDR1 as SQVTM and CDR2 as ANQGSEA. V dropped 4 bases and J dropped 0 bases, with 9 bases sitting between them. The CDR3 DNA sequence: TGCAGCGTTGCTACAGACATGAACACTGAAGCTTTCTTT. Translation: CSVATDMNTEAFF.

The V gene is TRBV10-2, the J gene TRBJ2-4, with a possible D match to TRBD1 (7 bases). The CDR3 loop spans 16 amino acids. The germline gives CDR1 WSHSY, CDR2 SAAADI. V was shortened by 2 bases and J by 2 bases, with 13 bases between the two germline ends. The CDR3 nucleotides read TGCGCCAGCAGTGAGGGAGGGGGCGCCACCAAAAACATTCAGTACTTC. Protein product: CASSEGGGATKNIQYF.

The rearrangement uses TRBV7-2 and TRBJ2-2, with D possibly called TRBD1 or TRBD2 (6 bases each). V dropped 4 bases and J dropped 0 bases, with 9 bases sitting between them. The CDR3 is made up of 15 amino acids. CDR1 is SGHTA, CDR2 FQGNSA, per germline. CDR3 region: CASSSGAPNTGELFF. In DNA form, the CDR3 reads TGTGCCAGCAGCTCGGGGGCCCCGAACACCGGGGAGCTGTTTTTT.

The chain joins TRBV2 to TRBJ1-2, with D possibly being TRBD1 (5 bases). The CDR3 has 16 amino acids. Per the germline V gene, CDR1 is SNHLY and CDR2 is FYNNEI. V was pared by 2 bases and J by 4 bases, with 17 bases between. CDR3 in amino acids: CASSELRQTPIYGYTF. Written as DNA, the CDR3 is TGTGCCAGCAGTGAACTCAGACAGACGCCTATCTATGGCTACACCTTC.

The chain combines TRBV6-4 with TRBJ1-5, with D perhaps matching TRBD1 (6 bases). Trimming removed 8 bases at V and 15 bases at J, with 17 bases between. This CDR3 has 11 residues. CDR1 MRHNA and CDR2 SNTAGT come from the germline V gene. CDR3 in amino acids: CASGAGAPWHF. CDR3 in DNA: TGTGCCAGCGGAGCAGGGGCCCCTTGGCATTTT.

This chain uses TRBV6-1 with TRBJ1-2; D is unclear. Trimming left V 6 bases short and J 2 bases short, with 16 bases between. Germline lookup yields CDR1 MNHNS and CDR2 SASEGT. CDR3 size: 15 residues. DNA for the CDR3: TGTGCCAGCAGACGAGAGAGGGCAATGAACTATGGCTACACCTTC. Protein product: CASRRERAMNYGYTF.

CDR3 in DNA: TGTGCCAGCGGCAACAGGTTCACCGGGGAGCTGTTTTTT. Its protein is CASGNRFTGELFF. This chain links TRBV7-9 with TRBJ2-2; a possible D gene is TRBD1 (5 bases). Trimming pared 8 bases from V and 4 bases from J, leaving 11 bases between. CDR1 is SEHNR and CDR2 is FQNEAQ in the germline V gene (reference sequence). The CDR3 contains 13 residues. Full variable domain (rest looked up from reference TRBV7-9 and TRBJ2-2): DTGVSQNPRHKITKRGQNVTFRCDPISEHNRLYWYRQTLGQGPEFLTYFQNEAQLEKSRLLSDRFSAERPKGSFSTLEIQRTEQGDSAMYLCASGNRFTGELFFGEGSRLTVL.

The chain carries TRBV11-2 and TRBJ2-7, with TRBD1 identical over 8 bases. Germline CDR1 is SGHAT and CDR2 is FQNNGV. Trimming took 4 bases from V and 3 from J; bases not matched to a gene: 5. This CDR3 region has 14 residues. CDR3 residues: CASSSGQASYEQYF. In DNA form, the CDR3 reads TGTGCCAGCAGCTCGGGACAGGCTAGCTACGAGCAGTACTTC.

This chain links TRBV29-1 with TRBJ2-1; TRBD2 matches 14 bases. The CDR3 consists of 19 residues. Germline V lookup: CDR1 SQVTM, CDR2 ANQGSEA. J was trimmed by 1 base and V by 3 bases; bases with no gene match: 11. The DNA for the CDR3 is TGCAGCGTTGAGGCGCTGGGGACTAGCGGGAGAGGGTCCTACAATGAGCAGTTCTTC. The encoded protein is CSVEALGTSGRGSYNEQFF.

This clone has a handful of counts. The V and J genes are TRBV11-2 and TRBJ1-1, with TRBD1 as a possible D gene (5 bases). Germline assignment: CDR1 SGHAT and CDR2 FQNNGV. V lost 3 bases, J lost 0 bases, and 14 bases lay in between. This CDR3 contains 16 residues. The CDR3: CASSFPQGGVNTEAFF. The CDR3 region has the DNA TGTGCCAGCAGCTTTCCCCAGGGAGGGGTGAACACTGAAGCTTTCTTT.

The chain recombines TRBV5-1 with TRBJ2-2, with 10 positions matching TRBD2. The CDR3 is 18 amino acids. CDR1 is SGHRS, CDR2 YFSETQ, per germline. The V and J ends lost 1 base and 5 bases, in that order; junction bases with no gene match: 11. The CDR3 here is CASSLPLAGDWKTGELFF. The CDR3 bases are TGCGCCAGCAGCTTGCCGCTAGCGGGAGATTGGAAAACCGGGGAGCTGTTTTTT.

The V call is TRBV4-3, the J call TRBJ2-7, with 12 bases aligning to TRBD2. J was trimmed by 1 base and V by 4 bases; bases with no gene match: 11. The germline CDR1 and CDR2 sequences are LGHNA and YSLEER. There are 18 residues in the CDR3. The CDR3 loop is CASSRRLTSGSTSYEQYF. CDR3 nucleotide sequence: TGCGCCAGCAGCCGCCGCTTGACTAGCGGGAGCACATCCTACGAGCAGTACTTC.

The chain links TRBV5-1 to TRBJ1-4; a possible D gene is TRBD1 (5 bases). V dropped 7 bases and J dropped 4 bases, with 14 bases sitting between them. The CDR3 has 14 amino acids. Germline values: CDR1 SGHRS, CDR2 YFSETQ. This chain's CDR3 is CASGTGGINEKLFF. The CDR3 DNA is TGCGCCAGCGGCACGGGGGGGATTAATGAAAAACTGTTTTTT. Complete variable domain (other parts from reference TRBV5-1 and TRBJ1-4): KAGVTQTPRYLIKTRGQQVTLSCSPISGHRSVSWYQQTPGQGLQFLFEYFSETQRNKGNFPGRFSGRQFSNSRSEMNVSTLELGDSALYLCASGTGGINEKLFFGSGTQLSVL.

The rearrangement uses TRBV11-2 and TRBJ2-7, with TRBD1 matching over 8 bases. CDR1 and CDR2 (germline): SGHAT, FQNNGV. The V and J ends lost 5 bases and 3 bases, in that order; junction bases with no gene match: 6. The length of the CDR3 is 14 residues. For the CDR3, the DNA is TGTGCCAGCAGCGATGGACAGGGACGCTACGAGCAGTACTTC. Translating gives CASSDGQGRYEQYF.

The V gene is TRBV15, the J gene TRBJ1-4, with D possibly matching TRBD1 (6 bases). Germline CDR1 and CDR2: LNHNV and YYDKDF (reference sequence). The length of the CDR3 is 17 residues. Trimming shortened V by 3 bases and J by 5 bases, and 19 bases separated the two germline ends. The CDR3 nucleotides read TGTGCCACCAGCAGGGACCGGGTCCTGGGGACAAATGAAAAACTGTTTTTT. Translating gives CATSRDRVLGTNEKLFF.

The genes are TRBV6-5 and TRBJ2-6; 7 nucleotides agree with TRBD1. Germline loops: CDR1 MNHEY, CDR2 SVGAGI. CDR3 size: 16 residues. Trimming took 0 bases from V and 4 from J; bases not matched to a gene: 3. CDR3 in DNA: TGTGCCAGCAGTTACTCGGACAGGTTGGGGGCCAACGTCCTGACTTTC. It translates to CASSYSDRLGANVLTF.